This entry lists 28 T cell receptor beta chains sequenced from one sample in a study of blood T cell repertoires in COVID-19. Using immunoSEQ multiplex PCR, the repertoire was profiled, and TCRdb retains in-frame clones only, with some absent. This sample has about 130,000 clones, with more than 75% found just once. Sequenced: peripheral blood. These receptors were collected from a man in his 60s who had recovered from COVID-19.

V usage is TRBV28 and J usage is TRBJ2-7; 9 bases line up with TRBD2. The germline CDR1 and CDR2 sequences are MDHEN and SYDVKM. After removal of 6 bases from V and 0 bases from J, the junction contained 6 bases not matched to a gene. The CDR3 extends over 15 amino acids. The CDR3 loop is CASSRAGGISYEQYF. The CDR3 DNA reads TGTGCCAGCAGCCGGGCGGGGGGGATCTCCTACGAGCAGTACTTC. Full variable domain (missing parts from reference TRBV28 and TRBJ2-7): DVKVTQSSRYLVKRTGEKVFLECVQDMDHENMFWYRQDPGLGLRLIYFSYDVKMKEKGDIPEGYSVSREKKERFSLILESASTNQTSMYLCASSRAGGISYEQYFGPGTRLTVT.

The table lists this clone with a few counts. The gene calls are TRBV7-2 and TRBJ2-2, with D tentatively TRBD1 (5 bases). Germline values: CDR1 SGHTA, CDR2 FQGNSA. The germline V and J ends were trimmed by 4 bases and 7 bases, with 16 bases remaining between them. The CDR3 is made up of 15 amino acids. The chain's CDR3 is CASSYYLRVVGELFF. The DNA for the CDR3 is TGTGCCAGCAGCTATTATCTCAGGGTGGTCGGGGAGCTGTTTTTT.

CDR3 DNA sequence: TGTGCCTGGACTACAGGGGGCCGAGGCTACACCTTC. Residues: CAWTTGGRGYTF. The chain employs TRBV30 and TRBJ1-2, with 9 bases matching TRBD1. CDR3 length: 12 amino acids. Germline values: CDR1 GTSNPN, CDR2 SVGIG (reference sequence). J lost 8 bases, V lost 4 bases, and 5 bases had no gene match. Full variable domain (missing parts from reference TRBV30 and TRBJ1-2): SQTIHQWPATLVQPVGSPLSLECTVEGTSNPNLYWYRQAAGRGLQLLFYSVGIGQISSEVPQNLSASRPQDRQFILSSKKLLLSDSGFYLCAWTTGGRGYTFGSGTRLTVV.

V is TRBV2 and J is TRBJ1-4; 9 positions match TRBD1. Germline V gene data show CDR1 as SNHLY and CDR2 as FYNNEI. V shed 3 bases, J shed 15 bases, and the junction held 5 bases outside the gene matches. The CDR3 totals 12 residues. The CDR3 bases are TGTGCCAGCAGTGACTTCCGGGACAGGGTGTTTTTT. Protein: CASSDFRDRVFF.

V is TRBV13 and J is TRBJ2-1, with 7 bases matching TRBD2. CDR3 size: 14 residues. The V gene end was trimmed by 6 bases and the J gene end by 6 bases; junction bases not matched to a gene: 8. Germline V gives CDR1 PRHDT, CDR2 FYEKMQ (reference sequence). The CDR3 here is CASSAALAANEQFF. The DNA for the CDR3 is TGTGCCAGCAGTGCCGCGCTAGCGGCCAATGAGCAGTTCTTC.

V and J are TRBV7-2 and TRBJ1-5; D gene unclear. From germline, CDR1 is SGHTA and CDR2 FQGNSA. CDR3 length: 13 residues. V was shortened by 3 bases and J by 5 bases, with 8 bases between the two germline ends. CDR3 sequence (DNA): TGTGCCAGCAGCTTGGCAGACTATCAGCCCCAGCATTTT. Translating it yields CASSLADYQPQHF.

V gene TRBV6-5 combines with J gene TRBJ2-1; 10 positions match TRBD1. Germline V gives CDR1 MNHEY, CDR2 SVGAGI. V dropped 5 bases and J dropped 0; count of bases not matched to a gene: 1. The CDR3 runs to 15 residues. The CDR3 bases are TGTGCCAGCAGTCGGGACAGGGGCTCCTACAATGAGCAGTTCTTC. Its translation is CASSRDRGSYNEQFF.

This chain connects TRBV3-1 (or the pseudogene TRBV3-2) to TRBJ2-2; D is possibly TRBD1 (5 bases). V gave up 4 bases and J gave up 6 bases, with 12 bases separating them. CDR3 size: 14 residues. Germline V CDR1 and CDR2: LGHDT, YNNKEL (reference sequence). The CDR3 DNA follows: TGTGCCAGCAGCCCGGACATTCCCTCCGGGGAGCTGTTTTTT. Translation: CASSPDIPSGELFF.

The chain has TRBV24-1 and TRBJ2-2, with 8 positions matching TRBD1. The CDR3 is 17 residues long. Germline assignment: CDR1 KGHDR and CDR2 SFDVKD. The junction had 13 bases not matched to a gene; V was cut back by 4 bases and J by 7 bases. CDR3 sequence: CATSESGTGDIGGELFF. The CDR3 nucleotides read TGTGCCACCAGTGAATCCGGGACAGGAGACATTGGCGGGGAGCTGTTTTTT.

This clone showed up just a few times. This chain uses TRBV7-9 with TRBJ1-6; D might be TRBD1 (5 bases). The germline gives CDR1 SEHNR, CDR2 FQNEAQ (reference sequence). CDR3 length: 14 amino acids. Trimming took off 3 bases at V and 10 bases at J, with 13 bases between the two ends. CDR3 region: CASSFGTAGSPLHF. In DNA, the CDR3 is TGTGCCAGCAGCTTCGGGACCGCGGGGTCACCCCTCCACTTT.

This clone was observed once. In the same sample, other DNA sequences code for this CDR3. The chain links TRBV2 to TRBJ2-5; tentative D call: TRBD1 (6 bases). Germline V gene data show CDR1 as SNHLY and CDR2 as FYNNEI. Trimming pared 2 bases from V and 5 bases from J, leaving 12 bases between. The CDR3 loop spans 14 amino acids. CDR3 sequence reads: CASSESRGGETQYF. The CDR3 DNA is TGTGCCAGCAGTGAAAGCAGGGGTGGTGAGACCCAGTACTTC.

CDR3 nucleotides: TGTGCCAGCAGTTACGGGGTCGGCGGGGCTTTCTTT. It translates to CASSYGVGGAFF. The genes are TRBV6-2 or TRBV6-3 and TRBJ1-1; D remains unclear. CDR3 size: 12 residues. Germline V gene sequence: CDR1 MNHEY, CDR2 SVGEGT. V was clipped by 2 bases and J by 11 bases, with 12 bases between them.

This chain uses TRBV28 with TRBJ2-7, with 9 nucleotides matching TRBD2. The CDR3 has 15 amino acids. Unmatched junction bases numbered 8, after V lost 6 bases and J lost 2 bases. Germline V gene lookup returns CDR1 MDHEN and CDR2 SYDVKM. This CDR3 reads CASRSTSGYAYEQYF. CDR3 sequence (DNA): TGTGCCAGCAGGTCGACTAGCGGATACGCCTACGAGCAGTACTTC. The variable domain in full, completed from reference TRBV28 and TRBJ2-7, reads DVKVTQSSRYLVKRTGEKVFLECVQDMDHENMFWYRQDPGLGLRLIYFSYDVKMKEKGDIPEGYSVSREKKERFSLILESASTNQTSMYLCASRSTSGYAYEQYFGPGTRLTVT.

This rearrangement joins TRBV6-1 to TRBJ1-4, with D possibly TRBD1 on 5 matching bases. Germline assignment: CDR1 MNHNS and CDR2 SASEGT. CDR3 length: 15 amino acids. V shed 0 bases and J shed 3 bases, with 8 bases lying between them. CDR3 DNA sequence: TGTGCCAGCAGTGAAGCGCAGGGTCCTAATGAAAAACTGTTTTTT. Residues: CASSEAQGPNEKLFF.

As concerns this clone: Other DNA sequences in the sample encode the same CDR3. V and J are TRBV7-2 and TRBJ1-4; tentatively, D is TRBD1 (5 bases). V was clipped by 1 base and J by 7 bases, with 10 bases between them. The CDR3 has 14 amino acids. The germline CDR1 and CDR2 sequences are SGHTA and FQGNSA. The CDR3 DNA is TGTGCCAGCAGCTTAGGTCAGGGAAGTGAAAAACTGTTTTTT. Amino acids: CASSLGQGSEKLFF.

The chain carries TRBV6-4 and TRBJ2-1; possible D gene TRBD2, 6 bases. CDR3 length: 13 residues. Trimming took 4 bases from V and 8 from J, leaving 12 bases between them. The germline CDR1 and CDR2 sequences are MRHNA and SNTAGT. The chain's CDR3 is CASSGEAGHEQFF. The CDR3 DNA reads as TGTGCCAGCAGTGGGGAAGCGGGCCATGAGCAGTTCTTC.

V gene TRBV28 combines with J gene TRBJ2-1; the D gene is possibly TRBD2 (5 bases). Germline V CDR1 and CDR2: MDHEN, SYDVKM. The CDR3 runs to 12 residues. V was shortened by 4 bases and J by 12 bases, with 13 bases between the two germline ends. The CDR3 DNA is TGTGCCAGCAGTTCTACCAACCGGGGGCAGTTCTTC. It codes for CASSSTNRGQFF.

The chain uses TRBV19 and TRBJ1-5; the D is unclear. V was pared by 1 base and J by 0 bases, with 10 bases between. CDR1 is LNHDA and CDR2 is SQIVND in the germline V gene (reference sequence). The CDR3 spans 16 residues. CDR3 sequence (DNA): TGTGCCAGTAGTATAGGGGCTTCCTATAGCAATCAGCCCCAGCATTTT. Residues: CASSIGASYSNQPQHF.

This clone has more than one count but fewer than ten. The chain has TRBV4-1 and TRBJ2-2, with TRBD2 matching 7 bases. After removal of 1 base from V and 1 base from J, the junction contained 3 bases not matched to a gene. The CDR3 is 16 residues long. Germline-derived CDR1 and CDR2 are MGHRA and YSYEKL. The CDR3 DNA reads TGCGCCAGCAGCCAAGGAGCGGGACTGAACACCGGGGAGCTGTTTTTT. Translating gives CASSQGAGLNTGELFF.

The chain combines TRBV18 with TRBJ1-1, with TRBD1 as a possible D gene (5 bases). The CDR3 runs 13 residues. The germline gives CDR1 KGHSH, CDR2 LQKENI. V lost 6 bases and J lost 3, with 11 bases in between. CDR3 residues: CASSKGVDTEAFF. CDR3 nucleotides: TGTGCCAGCTCCAAAGGGGTTGACACTGAAGCTTTCTTT.

Concerning this clone itself: Distinct nucleotide sequences in the sample also encode this CDR3. The chain carries TRBV2 and TRBJ2-2; TRBD1 aligns across 8 bases. CDR1 is SNHLY, CDR2 FYNNEI, per germline. V gave up 6 bases and J gave up 2 bases; unmatched junction bases: 5. CDR3 length: 15 residues. CDR3: CASSVDRGNTGELFF. For the CDR3, the DNA is TGTGCCAGCAGCGTTGACAGGGGAAACACCGGGGAGCTGTTTTTT.

The rearrangement uses TRBV5-1 and TRBJ1-6; tentatively, D is TRBD1 (5 bases). The germline V and J ends were trimmed by 2 bases and 0 bases, with 6 bases remaining between them. Looked up from germline, CDR1 is SGHRS and CDR2 is YFSETQ. This CDR3 comprises 15 residues. The CDR3 nucleotides are TGCGCCAGCAGCTTAGACAGCTCCTATAATTCACCCCTCCACTTT. It translates to CASSLDSSYNSPLHF.

This clone is deemed medium-sized. The rearrangement joins TRBV14 to TRBJ2-1, with a possible D match to TRBD1 (5 bases). Germline assignment: CDR1 SGHDN and CDR2 FVKESK. CDR3 size: 16 residues. With 1 base removed from V and 5 bases from J, the gap between germline ends came to 15 bases. CDR3 nucleotides: TGTGCCAGCAGCCAAGGGGGCTCCCCGAGAGACAATGAGCAGTTCTTC. Translated: CASSQGGSPRDNEQFF.

This chain joins TRBV6-2 or TRBV6-3 and TRBJ1-6, with 8 bases matching TRBD1. The trim removed 6 bases at V and 0 bases at J, leaving 7 bases unmatched. This CDR3 is built from 17 residues. CDR1 and CDR2 from the germline V gene are MNHEY and SVGEGT. The CDR3, as DNA: TGTGCCAGCAGCGAACGGGACAGGCGCTCCTATAATTCACCCCTCCACTTT. Protein product: CASSERDRRSYNSPLHF.

The V call is TRBV19, the J call TRBJ1-6; D perhaps matches TRBD1 (5 bases). The CDR3 runs 12 residues. Deletions cut 6 bases from V and 10 bases from J, with 10 bases between. The V gene's germline CDR1 is LNHDA and CDR2 SQIVND (reference sequence). The CDR3 nucleotides are TGTGCCAGTAGGGCGGGGCGGTCACCCCTCCACTTT. This codes for CASRAGRSPLHF.

The V call is TRBV4-3, the J call TRBJ2-1, with D maybe TRBD1 (5 bases). Germline lookup yields CDR1 LGHNA and CDR2 YSLEER. The CDR3 is 17 amino acids. The V end was cut by 2 bases, the J end by 5 bases, with 19 bases between. The CDR3 sequence: CASSQSPFWGADNEQFF. The CDR3 DNA reads as TGCGCCAGCAGCCAAAGCCCGTTTTGGGGCGCGGACAATGAGCAGTTCTTC.

The chain combines TRBV5-1 with TRBJ2-4; 8 nucleotides line up with TRBD1. Germline CDR1 SGHRS, CDR2 YFSETQ. J lost 0 bases, V lost 5 bases, and 7 bases had no gene match. This CDR3 spans 16 amino acids. The CDR3, as DNA: TGCGCCAGCAGTCCAGGACAGGGACTAGCCAAAAACATTCAGTACTTC. Translation gives CASSPGQGLAKNIQYF.

The V gene is TRBV4-3, the J gene TRBJ2-7; D is perhaps TRBD2 (6 bases). The CDR3 extends over 16 amino acids. Germline CDR1 reads LGHNA; CDR2 reads YSLEER. Trimming pared 4 bases from V and 6 bases from J, leaving 22 bases between. The CDR3 loop is CASSLESPSDIPEQYF. CDR3 nucleotides: TGCGCCAGCAGCCTCGAGTCGCCTAGCGACATTCCCGAGCAGTACTTC.